This T cell receptor (beta chain) was recorded in a study of T cell responses to AZD1222 COVID-19 vaccine. Germline lookup yields CDR1 MNHEY and CDR2 SMNVEV (reference sequence). V was pared by 2 bases and J by 6 bases, with 6 bases of the junction left unmatched. This CDR3 is 15 amino acids long. Overall study findings and caveats: Donors were mostly white British, more females; clonal diversity possibly underestimated.

In the case of this clone: The antigen is unknown.

The method was immunoSEQ multiplex PCR; TCRdb's version includes in-frame clones alone and lacks a portion of them. Of approximately 200,000 clones listed, 75% to 90% are singletons. This receptor was identified in an adult in good health. Specimen: peripheral blood, collected on day 0 of MenACWY control vaccination. The chain combines TRBV27 with TRBJ2-1; 8 bases line up with TRBD1. This chain's CDR3 is CASSLIQGVSNEQFF. CDR3 nucleotide sequence: TGTGCCAGCAGTTTAATACAGGGGGTCAGCAATGAGCAGTTCTTC.